This TCR beta chain derives from a study of cytomegalovirus exposure and HLA in healthy donors. Study at large: From 150 million to 200 million T cells, an earlier analysis saw 90 million to 130 million unique TCR beta sequences.

This CDR3 is built from 14 residues. Germline CDR1 MNHEY, CDR2 SMNVEV (reference sequence). V lost 6 bases and J lost 2; bases outside the gene matches: 6. Researchers ran the PCR with 60 Vbeta and 13 Jbeta primers. The assay was immunoSEQ multiplex PCR, and TCRdb's table has in-frame clones only and misses some. Here the sample spans under 55,000 clones, about three quarters being singletons. The specimen sequenced was PBMCs. The TCR comes from a man younger than 35 in good health and CMV-seronegative. J is TRBJ1-1 and V is TRBV27, with 7 bases fitting TRBD1. CDR3 sequence: CASRHQGGNTEAFF. The CDR3 nucleotides read TGTGCCAGCAGACACCAGGGGGGTAACACTGAAGCTTTCTTT.